This TCR beta chain is drawn from a study of T-cell reconstitution after alpha-beta-depleted transplantation in children. On this clonotype itself: Its specificity is not known.

The CDR3 sequence is 14 residues long. CDR1 and CDR2 (germline): SGHDT, YYEEEE. V lost 2 bases to trimming and J lost 5 bases; unmatched junction nucleotides: 5. Unique molecular identifiers were built into the TCRbeta library. TCRdb called the PCR reads again in MiXCR, with one record for every CDR3 protein. The sample includes fewer than 750,000 distinct CDR3 sequences, roughly 30% of them seen just once. Notes on the study in general: The study reportedly traced alpha-beta T cells about two months after transplant to several hundred expanded graft clones.

The source material was PBMCs, sampled before TCRalphabeta/CD19-depleted stem cell transplant. J is TRBJ2-7 and V is TRBV5-6, with 9 bases lining up with TRBD1. This sequence originates from a boy under three years old with Wiskott-Aldrich syndrome, due to receive a stem cell transplant. CDR3 sequence reads: CASSFGQGSNEQYF. The DNA for the CDR3 is TGTGCCAGCAGCTTCGGACAGGGGTCCAACGAGCAGTACTTC. The full variable domain, in which reference TRBV5-6 and TRBJ2-7 provide the parts outside the CDR3, is DAGVTQSPTHLIKTRGQQVTLRCSPKSGHDTVSWYQQALGQGPQFIFQYYEEEERQRGNFPDRFSGHQFPNYSSELNVNALLLGDSALYLCASSFGQGSNEQYFGPGTRLTVT.